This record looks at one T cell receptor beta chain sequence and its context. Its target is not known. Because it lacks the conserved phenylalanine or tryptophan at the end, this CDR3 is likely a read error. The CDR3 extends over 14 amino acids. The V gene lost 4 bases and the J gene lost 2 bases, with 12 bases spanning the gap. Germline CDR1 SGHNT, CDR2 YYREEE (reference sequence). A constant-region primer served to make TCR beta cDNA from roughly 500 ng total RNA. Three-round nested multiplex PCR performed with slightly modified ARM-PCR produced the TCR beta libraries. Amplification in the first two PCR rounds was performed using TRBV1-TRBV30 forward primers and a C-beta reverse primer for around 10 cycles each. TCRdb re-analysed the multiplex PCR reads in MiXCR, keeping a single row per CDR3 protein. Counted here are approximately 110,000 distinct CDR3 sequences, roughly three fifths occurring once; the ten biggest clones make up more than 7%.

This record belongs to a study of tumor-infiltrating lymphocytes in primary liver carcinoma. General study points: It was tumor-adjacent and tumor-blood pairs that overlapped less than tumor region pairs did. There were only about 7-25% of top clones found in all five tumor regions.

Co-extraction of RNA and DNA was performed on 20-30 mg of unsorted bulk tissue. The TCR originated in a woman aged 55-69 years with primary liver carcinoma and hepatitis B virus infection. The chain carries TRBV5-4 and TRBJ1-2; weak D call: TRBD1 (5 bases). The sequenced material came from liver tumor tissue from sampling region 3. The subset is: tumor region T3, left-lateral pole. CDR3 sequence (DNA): TGTGCCAGCAGCGCCGGGGGATCAAACTATGGCTACACCTCC. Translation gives CASSAGGSNYGYTS.